The 8 T cell receptor beta chains presented below share a single source sample, sequenced in a study of control samples from healthy donors and cancer patients. Repertoires were generated with immunoSEQ multiplex PCR, while TCRdb's copy carries only in-frame clones and drops some. The profile covers over 50,000 clones, with 90% to 97% appearing a single time and roughly 0.99% taken by the ten largest. Source material: blood. The receptors come from a woman aged 18 to 35 in good health.

About this clone itself: This sample includes further DNA sequences coding for the same CDR3. The chain recombines TRBV9 with TRBJ1-2; tentative D call: TRBD1 (5 bases). CDR3 length: 13 amino acids. With 2 bases removed from V and 8 bases from J, the gap between germline ends came to 13 bases. CDR1 and CDR2 from the germline V gene are SGDLS and YYNGEE. The CDR3 protein is CASSVGGRGGYTF. Here the CDR3 DNA reads TGTGCCAGCAGCGTTGGGGGTCGGGGGGGCTACACCTTC.

The CDR3 here is CASSPTQGNGELFF. CDR3 bases: TGTGCCAGCAGCCCTACCCAGGGAAACGGGGAGCTGTTTTTT. V usage is TRBV11-2 and J usage is TRBJ2-2, with D perhaps matching TRBD1 (5 bases). The CDR3 has 14 amino acids. Germline loops: CDR1 SGHAT, CDR2 FQNNGV. The V and J ends lost 5 bases and 7 bases respectively, with 14 bases between them.

The gene calls are TRBV4-3 and TRBJ1-1; weak D call: TRBD1 (5 bases). The germline gives CDR1 LGHNA, CDR2 YSLEER. CDR3 length equals 16 residues. V was cut by 3 bases and J by 1 base, with 15 bases left in between. Here the CDR3 DNA reads TGCGCCAGCAGCCAGGAGGCGACAGACGAGAACACTGAAGCTTTCTTT. It encodes CASSQEATDENTEAFF.

V gene TRBV4-1 combines with J gene TRBJ1-3; no definite D call. CDR1 is MGHRA and CDR2 is YSYEKL in the germline V gene. This CDR3 has 18 residues. V lost 2 bases, J lost 0 bases, and 17 bases lay in between. In DNA form, the CDR3 reads TGCGCCAGCAGCCAATTCCCAGTTCGACGGGACTCTGGAAACACCATATATTTT. Protein product: CASSQFPVRRDSGNTIYF.

The chain uses TRBV16 and TRBJ1-2; TRBD1 matches at 9 bases. The CDR3 runs 14 residues. V was pared by 4 bases and J by 6 bases, with 6 bases of the junction left unmatched. Germline V gene lookup returns CDR1 KGHSY and CDR2 FQNENV. The CDR3 loop is CASSPRQGGNGYTF. CDR3 nucleotide sequence: TGTGCCAGCAGCCCGCGACAGGGGGGGAATGGCTACACCTTC.

The chain combines TRBV18 with TRBJ1-2, with 10 bases matching TRBD1. V lost 8 bases to trimming and J lost 6 bases; unmatched junction nucleotides: 6. This CDR3 region has 13 residues. The V gene's germline CDR1 is KGHSH and CDR2 LQKENI. The CDR3 nucleotides read TGTGCCAGCGTTCCGGGACAGGGGAATGGCTACACCTTC. This sequence encodes CASVPGQGNGYTF.

The table lists this clone with a count of one. The chain joins TRBV19 to TRBJ1-5, with a possible D match to TRBD1 (6 bases). In germline, CDR1 is LNHDA, CDR2 SQIVND (reference sequence). Between the trimmed V and J ends, which lost 2 bases and 0 bases, there was a span of 17 bases. This CDR3 is built from 18 residues. DNA of the CDR3: TGTGCCAGTAGTATAACAGGGCCTAAACTCTATAGCAATCAGCCCCAGCATTTT. Translation: CASSITGPKLYSNQPQHF.

The V gene is TRBV5-1, the J gene TRBJ1-2; no reliable D call. With 0 bases removed from V and 5 bases from J, the gap between germline ends came to 11 bases. This CDR3 comprises 14 residues. Germline CDR1 SGHRS, CDR2 YFSETQ. The DNA of the CDR3 is TGCGCCAGCAGCTTGGTTGTGGGGATTTATGGCTACACCTTC. It encodes CASSLVVGIYGYTF.